This section outlines one T cell receptor beta chain sequence together with its context. Its specificity is not known. This sample is drawn from a study of T cells in Graves' hyperthyroidism and ophthalmopathy. The study's findings and limits: Researchers found most expanded thyroid clonotypes above 0.001 in blood as well.

The CDR3 sequence is 15 residues long. CDR1 SQVTM and CDR2 ANQGSEA come from the germline V gene. Amplified regions were TCR beta CDR3 sequences from RNA transcripts. The HTBI primer set drove a first-round RT-PCR of the TCR CDR3. Each CDR3 protein is one row after TCRdb ran MiXCR on the multiplex PCR reads. The table has 450,000 to 700,000 distinct CDR3 sequences, about 43% seen once. Stable hyperthyroidism: no ophthalmopathy progression over 18 months of follow-up. Exclusion of patients followed from uncontrolled infection, other autoimmune disease, pregnancy or lactation. What was sequenced was peripheral blood or thyroid tissue (not recorded which). The clonotype was recovered from a woman between 18 and 29 years old with Graves' hyperthyroidism. The chain is built from TRBV29-1 and TRBJ2-5; 11 bases are shared with TRBD2. Matching the DNA end better, TRBJ2-1 makes the J call doubtful. CDR3 loop: CSVRTSGSGVEEQFF. DNA of the CDR3: TGCAGCGTTCGTACTAGCGGGAGCGGGGTTGAGGAGCAGTTCTTC.